Presented here are 25 T cell receptor beta chains from one specimen sequenced in a study of Graves' ophthalmopathy and Graves' hyperthyroidism. The study amplified TCR beta CDR3 regions using RNA transcripts. The library came from an HTBI-primed first-round RT-PCR and a second-round multiplex PCR. Via MiXCR, TCRdb re-called the multiplex PCR reads, giving one row per CDR3 protein. Of about 400,000 distinct CDR3 sequences in the sample, approximately 16% were seen once. Input material: peripheral blood. The receptors stem from a woman between 18 and 30 years old with Graves' ophthalmopathy.

The chain is built from TRBV20-1 and TRBJ2-2; 9 bases match TRBD1. The germline CDR1 and CDR2 sequences are DFQATT and SNEGSKA (reference sequence). Unmatched junction bases numbered 2, after V lost 0 bases and J lost 3 bases. The CDR3 extends over 15 amino acids. The CDR3 protein is CSAREWDRDTGELFF. The CDR3 nucleotides read TGCAGTGCTAGAGAGTGGGACAGGGACACCGGGGAGCTGTTTTTT.

The chain couples TRBV6-2 or TRBV6-3 to TRBJ2-4, with TRBD1 matching 7 bases. The germline gives CDR1 MNHEY, CDR2 SVGEGT. Trimming at V came to 6 bases and at J to 1 base, leaving 9 bases not matched to a gene. The CDR3 is made up of 16 amino acids. CDR3: CASSVSGQVAKNIQYF. In nucleotides, the CDR3 is TGTGCCAGCAGCGTATCCGGACAGGTGGCCAAAAACATTCAGTACTTC.

This clonotype was picked up many times. This rearrangement joins TRBV6-2 or TRBV6-3 to TRBJ2-7; D is unclear. The CDR3 loop spans 11 amino acids. Germline V gives CDR1 MNHEY, CDR2 SVGEGT. V was shortened by 10 bases and J by 2 bases, with 9 bases between the two germline ends. The CDR3 sequence is CAIREAYEQYF. CDR3 DNA: TGTGCCATCCGAGAGGCCTACGAGCAGTACTTC.

This clonotype was seen many times. The genes are TRBV5-1 and TRBJ1-1, with D possibly TRBD1 on 5 matching bases. V was shortened by 0 bases and J by 1 base, with 7 bases between the two germline ends. Germline V gives CDR1 SGHRS, CDR2 YFSETQ. The CDR3 is made up of 14 amino acids. CDR3 sequence: CASSLGGKNTEAFF. The CDR3 coding sequence is TGCGCCAGCAGCTTGGGGGGGAAGAACACTGAAGCTTTCTTT.

This clonotype was recorded at least ten times. This rearrangement joins TRBV7-9 to TRBJ1-1; D call uncertain. The CDR3 contains 12 residues. The V gene's germline CDR1 is SEHNR and CDR2 FQNEAQ (reference sequence). V gave up 5 bases and J gave up 5 bases, with 9 bases separating them. The CDR3 DNA sequence: TGTGCCAGCAGCCAGCTCAGGACTGAAGCTTTCTTT. Its protein is CASSQLRTEAFF.

This rearrangement joins TRBV27 to TRBJ2-2; 7 bases align to TRBD2. Looked up from germline, CDR1 is MNHEY and CDR2 is SMNVEV (reference sequence). V shed 5 bases, J shed 2 bases, and the junction held 5 bases outside the gene matches. The CDR3 totals 15 residues. Here the CDR3 DNA reads TGTGCCAGCAGTATCTCGGGACTAAACACCGGGGAGCTGTTTTTT. Protein sequence: CASSISGLNTGELFF.

This chain connects TRBV5-1 to TRBJ2-5; 13 bases match TRBD2. Germline CDR1 SGHRS, CDR2 YFSETQ. The CDR3 is 18 amino acids. V was clipped by 5 bases and J by 1 base; unmatched bases: 11. The DNA of the CDR3 is TGCGCCAGCAGACGTACTAGCGGGAGGGCGAAAAGCCAAGAGACCCAGTACTTC. Translating gives CASRRTSGRAKSQETQYF.

This clonotype was detected ten times or more. The rearrangement links TRBV7-9 to TRBJ2-7; 8 bases line up with TRBD2. V shed 5 bases, J shed 1 base, and the junction held 4 bases outside the gene matches. Germline-derived CDR1 and CDR2 are SEHNR and FQNEAQ (reference sequence). The CDR3 runs 14 residues. The CDR3 loop is CASSPLAGSYEQYF. The CDR3 nucleotides read TGTGCCAGCAGCCCTTTAGCGGGGTCCTACGAGCAGTACTTC.

This clonotype was seen many times. The chain links TRBV6-2 or TRBV6-3 to TRBJ1-2; no definite D call. The CDR3 contains 19 residues. Germline V CDR1 and CDR2: MNHEY, SVGEGT. V shed 0 bases and J shed 5 bases, with 25 bases lying between them. Here the CDR3 DNA reads TGTGCCAGCAGTTACTCGAAGGCTGCAAACCTATATCCGTTGTATGGCTACACCTTC. As protein: CASSYSKAANLYPLYGYTF.

Many counts were recorded for this clonotype. This chain uses TRBV28 with TRBJ2-7; 9 positions match TRBD1. CDR3 length equals 16 residues. The germline V gene has CDR1 MDHEN and CDR2 SYDVKM. V lost 3 bases to trimming and J lost 3 bases; unmatched junction nucleotides: 9. The CDR3 spells CASSFKTGTGNYEQYF. The CDR3 region has the DNA TGTGCCAGCAGTTTCAAGACCGGGACAGGGAACTACGAGCAGTACTTC. Looking up the rest from reference TRBV28 and TRBJ2-7 gives the full variable domain: DVKVTQSSRYLVKRTGEKVFLECVQDMDHENMFWYRQDPGLGLRLIYFSYDVKMKEKGDIPEGYSVSREKKERFSLILESASTNQTSMYLCASSFKTGTGNYEQYFGPGTRLTVT.

This rearrangement joins TRBV6-1 to TRBJ2-6; D is perhaps TRBD1 (5 bases). Germline CDR1 and CDR2: MNHNS and SASEGT. CDR3 length: 14 amino acids. V lost 5 bases and J lost 3, with 8 bases in between. Here the CDR3 reads CASSTGFGANVLTF. The CDR3 coding sequence is TGTGCCAGCAGTACAGGATTTGGGGCCAACGTCCTGACTTTC.

This clonotype was seen many times. The V and J genes are TRBV19 and TRBJ1-5, with 8 bases identical to TRBD1. This CDR3 is 17 amino acids long. V shed 3 bases, J shed 4 bases, and the junction held 11 bases outside the gene matches. The germline CDR1 and CDR2 sequences are LNHDA and SQIVND (reference sequence). The CDR3 DNA follows: TGTGCCAGTAGTATGGACGGAGGGACAGGAGATAATCAGCCCCAGCATTTT. Translation: CASSMDGGTGDNQPQHF. Based on the CDR3 plus reference TRBV19 and TRBJ1-5, the full variable domain is DGGITQSPKYLFRKEGQNVTLSCEQNLNHDAMYWYRQDPGQGLRLIYYSQIVNDFQKGDIAEGYSVSREKKESFPLTVTSAQKNPTAFYLCASSMDGGTGDNQPQHFGDGTRLSIL.

This clonotype has at least ten counts. The CDR3 DNA follows: TGTGCCAGCAGTGAATCTAGGGACAGGGCGATTCAGCCCCAGCATTTT. Encoded protein: CASSESRDRAIQPQHF. The chain carries TRBV6-1 and TRBJ1-5, with TRBD1 identical over 9 bases. Germline lookup yields CDR1 MNHNS and CDR2 SASEGT. With V trimmed by 2 bases and J by 6 bases, 8 bases remained unmatched. The CDR3 sequence is 16 residues long.

The table lists this clonotype with many counts. This chain joins TRBV12-3 or TRBV12-4 and TRBJ1-6; 7 nucleotides match TRBD1. CDR3 size: 13 residues. The ends lost 10 bases at V and 9 bases at J; junction bases unmatched: 9. CDR3 coding DNA: TGTGCCATCCGACAGGGACAAACTTCACCCCTCCACTTT. Translated: CAIRQGQTSPLHF.

In this sample, this clonotype turned up many times. The gene calls are TRBV27 and TRBJ2-7; possibly TRBD1 for D (6 bases). The CDR3 is 14 residues long. Germline CDR1 is MNHEY and CDR2 is SMNVEV (reference sequence). V lost 5 bases and J lost 4, with 15 bases in between. The CDR3 sequence is CASSPSTRGYEQYF. The CDR3 region has the DNA TGTGCCAGCAGTCCCTCCACAAGGGGGTACGAGCAGTACTTC.

This clonotype was recorded many times. The chain links TRBV7-9 to TRBJ1-5; no firm D call. There are 12 residues in the CDR3. V was clipped by 4 bases and J by 4 bases, with 5 bases between them. Germline loops: CDR1 SEHNR, CDR2 FQNEAQ (reference sequence). The CDR3 protein is CASSYNNQPQHF. CDR3 nucleotides: TGTGCCAGCAGCTATAATAATCAGCCCCAGCATTTT.

The table lists this clonotype with many counts. The chain is built from TRBV6-5 and TRBJ1-2; no clear D. The CDR3 has 14 residues. CDR1 and CDR2 from the germline V gene are MNHEY and SVGAGI. V was cut by 2 bases and J by 8 bases, with 15 bases left in between. The chain's CDR3 is CASSYVGVRSGYTF. For the CDR3, the DNA is TGTGCCAGCAGTTACGTCGGGGTCCGGAGCGGCTACACCTTC.

This clonotype has a count of ten or more. This chain links TRBV19 with TRBJ1-1, with 7 bases that match TRBD1. With 7 bases clipped from V and 7 bases from J, the junction kept 15 bases outside the gene matches. The CDR3 extends over 15 amino acids. CDR1 and CDR2 (germline): LNHDA, SQIVND (reference sequence). DNA of the CDR3: TGTGCCAGTACCCCAATCCAGGGGGTCAGTGGTGAAGCTTTCTTT. Protein: CASTPIQGVSGEAFF.

This clonotype occurred many times. The chain links TRBV10-3 to TRBJ2-5; 12 bases map to TRBD2. Germline V gene lookup returns CDR1 ENHRY and CDR2 SYGVKD. This CDR3 has 12 residues. The CDR3 region is CATSGGSETQYF. DNA for the CDR3: TGTGCTACTAGCGGGGGGTCAGAGACCCAGTACTTC.

This clonotype was seen at least ten times. The chain combines TRBV10-3 with TRBJ1-5; 9 bases align to TRBD1. The CDR3 spans 13 residues. Germline V lookup: CDR1 ENHRY, CDR2 SYGVKD. Trimming at V came to 10 bases and at J to 5 bases, leaving 6 bases not matched to a gene. The CDR3 region is CATRGQGDQPQHF. The CDR3 DNA follows: TGTGCCACCAGGGGACAGGGCGATCAGCCCCAGCATTTT.

At least ten counts were recorded for this clonotype. This rearrangement joins TRBV29-1 to TRBJ2-5; D might be TRBD2 (5 bases). Trimming removed 3 bases from V and 5 bases from J, with 10 bases in between. CDR1 SQVTM and CDR2 ANQGSEA come from the germline V gene. The CDR3 has 12 amino acids. The CDR3 here is CSVEKTGETQYF. In DNA form, the CDR3 reads TGCAGCGTTGAGAAGACGGGGGAGACCCAGTACTTC.

This clonotype was detected ten times or more. CDR3 loop: CASSSGQKETQYF. The CDR3 DNA reads as TGTGCCAGCAGCTCTGGACAGAAAGAGACCCAGTACTTC. This chain connects TRBV11-2 to TRBJ2-5, with a possible D match to TRBD1 (6 bases). Trimming pared 4 bases from V and 3 bases from J, leaving 9 bases between. The CDR3 contains 13 residues. Germline lookup yields CDR1 SGHAT and CDR2 FQNNGV.

V gene TRBV12-5 combines with J gene TRBJ2-6; D perhaps matches TRBD2 (5 bases). The CDR3 length is 18 residues. Germline CDR1 and CDR2: LGHNT and FRNRAP. V was trimmed by 4 bases and J by 0 bases, leaving 16 bases between them. The CDR3 sequence: CASGWTLGLISGANVLTF. The CDR3 DNA is TGTGCTAGTGGTTGGACTCTAGGCCTAATCTCTGGGGCCAACGTCCTGACTTTC. Supplemented by reference TRBV12-5 and TRBJ2-6, the full variable domain reads DARVTQTPRHKVTEMGQEVTMRCQPILGHNTVFWYRQTMMQGLELLAYFRNRAPLDDSGMPKDRFSAEMPDATLATLKIQPSEPRDSAVYFCASGWTLGLISGANVLTFGAGSRLTVL.

This clonotype was detected ten times or more. The chain links TRBV14 to TRBJ2-5; D assignment may be TRBD1 or TRBD2 (5 bases each). V was shortened by 2 bases and J by 7 bases, with 11 bases between the two germline ends. CDR1 SGHDN and CDR2 FVKESK come from the germline V gene. The CDR3 length is 13 residues. The CDR3 DNA is TGTGCCAGCAGCCAAAGGGACCGCGTGACCCAGTACTTC. It encodes CASSQRDRVTQYF.

The sample holds many counts of this clonotype. The rearrangement links TRBV27 to TRBJ2-4; maybe TRBD2 (6 bases). The germline V and J ends were trimmed by 0 bases and 11 bases, with 11 bases remaining between them. CDR1 and CDR2 (germline): MNHEY, SMNVEV (reference sequence). This CDR3 spans 13 amino acids. The CDR3 region is CASSLSAERVQYF. The CDR3 coding sequence is TGTGCCAGCAGTTTATCGGCGGAGCGGGTTCAGTACTTC.